This is a list of T cell receptor beta chains from one sample in a study of PD-1 blockade in classical Hodgkin lymphoma. TCRdb's table, derived via immunoSEQ multiplex PCR, lists solely in-frame clones and lacks some. Of roughly 30,000 clones in the sample, roughly four fifths are singletons; the top ten hold approximately 0.88%. The sample here was CD4+ T cells from blood, taken before the fourth cycle of nivolumab. These receptors originate from a human donor with classical Hodgkin lymphoma. Each CDR3 is given with its conserved first and last residue. D genes are given only for firm matches. The listing skips clone size in some rows; elsewhere it reads once, few, many or a size class.

J | size | V | D | DNA | CDR3
TRBJ1-5 | . | TRBV19 | TRBD1 | TGTGCCAGTAGTGCGACAGGGAACCAGCCCAATCAGCCCCAGCATTTT | CASSATGNQPNQPQHF
TRBJ2-3 | . | TRBV7-9 | TRBD1 | TGTGCCAGCAGCTCGAGGACAGGGGCCTGGTCTACGCAGTATTTT | CASSSRTGAWSTQYF
TRBJ2-7 | . | TRBV7-2 | . | TGTGCCAGCAGCTCGGACATGTCCTACGAGCAGTACTTC | CASSSDMSYEQYF
TRBJ1-2 | . | TRBV5-1 | . | TGCGCCAGCAGCCCGGGACCTGAGGATATGCGCTACACCTTC | CASSPGPEDMRYTF
TRBJ1-5 | few | TRBV4-1 | . | TGCGCCAGCAGCCAAGAGCAGGGCGGTAGCAATCAGCCCCAGCATTTT | CASSQEQGGSNQPQHF
TRBJ1-6 | . | TRBV11-2 | . | TGTGCCAGCAGGCCTCCGGGACGAAATTCACCCCTCCACTTT | CASRPPGRNSPLHF
TRBJ2-1 | few | TRBV19 | . | TGTGCCAGTAGTACAGGTTACAATGAGCAGTTCTTC | CASSTGYNEQFF
TRBJ2-5 | . | TRBV7-3 | . | TGTGCCAGCAGCTTAGTTGGTGCGGCTGAGACCCAGTACTTC | CASSLVGAAETQYF
TRBJ2-7 | . | TRBV19 | TRBD2 | TGTGCCAGTAGTATCGATACCGGGACTAGCTACGGGGGGACCTACGAGCAGTACTTC | CASSIDTGTSYGGTYEQYF
TRBJ2-7 | . | TRBV9 | TRBD2 | TGTGCCAGCAGCGTAGCACCGACAGGAGGAGGGCGGGGGGGCCGTTACGAGCAGTACTTC | CASSVAPTGGGRGGRYEQYF
TRBJ1-3 | few | TRBV28 | TRBD1 | TGTGCCAGCAGTTTCATAGGGGGCGGGTTTTCTGGAAACACCATATATTTT | CASSFIGGGFSGNTIYF
TRBJ2-7 | . | TRBV30 | . | TGTGCCTGGAGTACGGGTCTTTCCTACGAGCAGTACTTC | CAWSTGLSYEQYF
TRBJ1-5 | . | TRBV30 | . | TGTGCCTGGAGTGCTAGGGACTATAGCAATCAGCCCCAGCATTTT | CAWSARDYSNQPQHF
TRBJ2-4 | . | TRBV4-1 | TRBD2 | TGCGCCAGCAGCCAAGATTCTACTCCGGGACTAGCGGGGGGGGTAGCCAAAAACATTCAGTACTTC | CASSQDSTPGLAGGVAKNIQYF
TRBJ1-1 | once | TRBV30 | . | TGTGCCTGGAGTCCCTCGGGGCGGAACACTGAAGCTTTCTTT | CAWSPSGRNTEAFF
TRBJ2-1 | . | TRBV4-3 | . | TGCGCCAGCAGCCAAGGACTTACAGGGTGGGGGAGCTCCTACAATGAGCAGTTCTTC | CASSQGLTGWGSSYNEQFF
TRBJ2-3 | . | TRBV18 | . | TGTGCCAGCTCACCACGCGCCAACACAGATACGCAGTATTTT | CASSPRANTDTQYF
TRBJ2-7 | . | TRBV4-1 | TRBD2 | TGCGCCAGCAGCCAAGAGCTAGCGGGGGCCATCTACGAGCAGTACTTC | CASSQELAGAIYEQYF
TRBJ1-5 | . | TRBV7-9 | . | TGTGCCAGCAGCCCGCTCCGGGGGGTCAATCAGCCCCAGCATTTT | CASSPLRGVNQPQHF
TRBJ1-4 | once | TRBV27 | . | TGTGCCAGCAGTTTAGGCGTAAAAGGCCCGTTTGAAAAACTGTTTTTT | CASSLGVKGPFEKLFF
TRBJ2-7 | once | TRBV28 | TRBD1 | TGTGCCAGCACCACAATCGGACAGGGGTCCCACGAGCAGTACTTC | CASTTIGQGSHEQYF
TRBJ1-3 | once | TRBV30 | . | TGTGCCTGGACGTCCTCTGGAAACACCATATATTTT | CAWTSSGNTIYF
TRBJ1-5 | . | TRBV6-6 | TRBD1 | TGTGCCAGCAGCTGGGACAGGAGAGAAGATCAGCCCCAGCATTTT | CASSWDRREDQPQHF
TRBJ2-7 | . | TRBV7-2 | TRBD2 | TGTGCCAGCAGCTTTAGCGGGGGGACACCTGACCACGAGCAGTACTTC | CASSFSGGTPDHEQYF
TRBJ1-2 | . | TRBV25-1 | . | TGTGCCAGCAGTGAGACGAGAGTGGGGGGCGAGGGCTACACCTTC | CASSETRVGGEGYTF
TRBJ2-5 | . | TRBV20-1 | . | TGCGGCGGGGAACACCAAGAGACCCAGTACTTC | CGGEHQETQYF
TRBJ1-2 | . | TRBV9 | . | TGTGCCAGCAGCGTAGAGTCAGGCAGGGGATACGGCTACACCTTC | CASSVESGRGYGYTF
TRBJ2-3 | . | TRBV11-2 | TRBD1 | TGTGCCAGCAGCGTCTCAGGGGGCGAAGATACGCAGTATTTT | CASSVSGGEDTQYF
TRBJ1-2 | . | TRBV4-2 | . | TGTGCCAGCAGCCAAGAGGGGGAAATCTATGGCTACACCTTC | CASSQEGEIYGYTF
TRBJ2-3 | . | TRBV6-5 | . | TGTGCCAGCAGTTACTCCAGCACAGATACGCAGTATTTT | CASSYSSTDTQYF
TRBJ1-5 | . | TRBV30 | . | TGTGCCTGGGCCCGGGGGGGGCCCAATCAGCCCCAGCATTTT | CAWARGGPNQPQHF
TRBJ1-2 | . | TRBV27 | . | TGTGCCAGCAGTTTCCATTGGGGATATGGCTACACCTTC | CASSFHWGYGYTF
TRBJ1-1 | . | TRBV9 | . | TGTGCCAGCAGCGTAGACAGGCTGAACACTGAAGCTTTCTTT | CASSVDRLNTEAFF
TRBJ2-6 | . | TRBV18 | . | TGTGCCAGCTCGTCCATGTTTCCCTCTGGGGCCAACGTCCTGACTTTC | CASSSMFPSGANVLTF
TRBJ1-5 | . | TRBV5-4 | . | TGTGCCAGCAGCTTGGCCGGGGAGGGCAATCAGCCCCAGCATTTT | CASSLAGEGNQPQHF
TRBJ2-7 | few | TRBV18 | . | TGTGCCAGCTCACCGAAAAGCGAGCAGTACTTC | CASSPKSEQYF
TRBJ2-7 | . | TRBV7-9 | . | TGTGCCAGCAGCCCACAAGATTTAGGAGGGCTTTACGAGCAGTACTTC | CASSPQDLGGLYEQYF
TRBJ1-2 | . | TRBV18 | . | TGTGCCAGCTCACCACTGAGGGGGGCAGGGCCCAATGGCTACACCTTC | CASSPLRGAGPNGYTF
TRBJ1-1 | . | TRBV18 | TRBD1 | TGTGCCAGCTCACCACCGGGTTACGACAGGGGGACTGAAGCTTTCTTT | CASSPPGYDRGTEAFF
TRBJ2-3 | . | TRBV2 | TRBD2 | TGTGCCAGCAGGGTTAGCGGGGGGCCTAGGACAGATACGCAGTATTTT | CASRVSGGPRTDTQYF